This TCR beta chain was captured by sequencing in a study of blood T cell repertoires in COVID-19. For the study at large: Acute and convalescent COVID-19 samples came from the United States, Italy and Spain. T cells, B-cell-depleted T cells, or PBMCs provided the cDNA or gDNA that served as material.

Some clones are missing from TCRdb's copy, which holds only in-frame ones; the method was immunoSEQ multiplex PCR. The sample holds over 300,000 clones, 70% to 90% seen once. The CDR3 is 15 residues long. Germline V CDR1 and CDR2: MNHEY, SVGAGI. The V gene end was trimmed by 7 bases and the J gene end by 7 bases; junction bases not matched to a gene: 9. The TCR was taken from a man between 25 and 39 years old who had recovered from COVID-19. The sequencing sample was made of PBMCs or T cells enriched from blood (not recorded which). This chain links TRBV6-5 with TRBJ2-2, with TRBD2 identical over 10 bases. The CDR3 DNA is TGTGCCAGCAACCCTAGCGGGGGAGTTCTCGGGGAGCTGTTTTTT. This codes for CASNPSGGVLGELFF.